What follows are 32 T cell receptor beta chains derived from one specimen sequenced in a study of graft-versus-host responses after intestinal transplantation. These receptors are not linked to any known antigen. Generated by immunoSEQ multiplex PCR, the TCRdb table keeps only in-frame clones and is missing some. In the table there are around 50,000 clones, roughly 84% of which are singletons. The material sequenced was unstimulated CD4+ T cells sorted from spleen or lymph node cells, taken before transplant. The receptor source for this set is a human donor who was the organ donor for an intestinal transplant.

The V and J genes are TRBV7-8 and TRBJ1-4, with D perhaps matching TRBD1 (5 bases). The V end lost 1 base, the J end lost 3 bases, and 12 bases lay between the germline ends. The CDR3 contains 16 residues. Germline V gene lookup returns CDR1 SGHVS and CDR2 FQNEAQ. The CDR3 sequence is CASSLDRPFANEKLFF. The CDR3 DNA is TGTGCCAGCAGCTTAGACAGGCCTTTCGCTAATGAAAAACTGTTTTTT.

This clone has a handful of counts. The chain carries TRBV27 and TRBJ1-5; D unresolved. Between the trimmed V and J ends, which lost 3 bases and 0 bases, there was a span of 3 bases. CDR1 and CDR2 (germline): MNHEY, SMNVEV (reference sequence). The CDR3 is 13 amino acids. CDR3 in amino acids: CASSFDSNQPQHF. CDR3 DNA sequence: TGTGCCAGCAGTTTTGATAGCAATCAGCCCCAGCATTTT.

The chain links TRBV19 to TRBJ1-2, with 8 nucleotides matching TRBD1. Germline values: CDR1 LNHDA, CDR2 SQIVND (reference sequence). V gave up 6 bases and J gave up 0 bases; unmatched junction bases: 0. The CDR3 is 13 amino acids. CDR3 loop: CASRDRANYGYTF. The CDR3 DNA reads as TGTGCCAGTAGGGACAGGGCTAACTATGGCTACACCTTC.

This clone turned up a few times. The V gene is TRBV21-1, the J gene TRBJ1-2. TRBV21-1 is shown as a pseudogene. The CDR3 covers 13 residues. The CDR3 loop is CASRRQGGYGYTF. The CDR3, as DNA: TGTGCCAGCAGGAGGCAGGGAGGCTATGGCTACACCTTC.

This clone was counted between two and nine times. The chain has TRBV27 and TRBJ1-2, with D possibly matching TRBD1 (6 bases). With 1 base removed from V and 8 bases from J, the gap between germline ends came to 17 bases. The V gene's germline CDR1 is MNHEY and CDR2 SMNVEV (reference sequence). The CDR3 sequence is 15 residues long. Written as DNA, the CDR3 is TGTGCCAGCAGTTTATGGGCCTCCAGGGGTGGGGGCTACACCTTC. Amino acid sequence: CASSLWASRGGGYTF.

The chain carries TRBV11-2 and TRBJ2-1; 8 nucleotides align to TRBD2. Germline V CDR1 and CDR2: SGHAT, FQNNGV. The CDR3 spans 12 residues. J was trimmed by 8 bases and V by 5 bases; bases with no gene match: 2. The CDR3 DNA is TGTGCCAGCAGCGGTAGCGGGGATGAGCAGTTCTTC. Translating it yields CASSGSGDEQFF.

The chain is built from TRBV7-2 and TRBJ2-5; D unclear. Germline CDR1 is SGHTA and CDR2 is FQGNSA. The CDR3 totals 10 residues. Trimming stripped 5 bases from V and 7 bases from J, with 5 bases between. The CDR3 coding sequence is TGTGCCAGCAGCCTAGGGACCCAGTACTTC. Protein sequence: CASSLGTQYF. Combining the CDR3 with reference TRBV7-2 and TRBJ2-5 gives the whole variable domain GAGVSQSPSNKVTEKGKDVELRCDPISGHTALYWYRQSLGQGLEFLIYFQGNSAPDKSGLPSDRFSAERTGGSVSTLTIQRTQQEDSAVYLCASSLGTQYFGPGTRLLVL.

The chain combines TRBV19 with TRBJ2-7; possible D gene TRBD1, 6 bases. This CDR3 comprises 15 residues. Germline CDR1 is LNHDA and CDR2 is SQIVND (reference sequence). V dropped 1 base and J dropped 4 bases, with 14 bases sitting between them. In nucleotides, the CDR3 is TGTGCCAGTAGTATAGTAGCAGGGGAGCTTTACGAGCAGTACTTC. Translated, it gives CASSIVAGELYEQYF.

The chain employs TRBV5-1 and TRBJ2-2, with TRBD1 matching over 10 bases. V shed 3 bases and J 3 bases; nucleotides not matched to a gene: 8. Germline CDR1 and CDR2: SGHRS and YFSETQ. The CDR3 loop spans 17 amino acids. This CDR3 reads CASSYGTGALHTGELFF. The DNA for the CDR3 is TGCGCCAGCAGCTATGGGACAGGGGCCCTTCACACCGGGGAGCTGTTTTTT.

In nucleotides, the CDR3 is TGCGCCAGCAGCCAAGATGGTCAGGGTGGGGGTCAGCCCCAGCATTTT. It encodes CASSQDGQGGGQPQHF. The chain has TRBV4-1 and TRBJ1-5; weak D call: TRBD1 (5 bases). The CDR3 sequence is 16 residues long. Deletions cut 0 bases from V and 6 bases from J, with 15 bases between. Germline loops: CDR1 MGHRA, CDR2 YSYEKL.

This chain connects TRBV6-5 to TRBJ2-3; no reliable D call. The CDR3 is 11 residues long. Germline loops: CDR1 MNHEY, CDR2 SVGAGI. V lost 4 bases and J 3 bases, leaving 2 bases between the germline ends. The CDR3 sequence: CASSWTDTQYF. As DNA, the CDR3 is TGTGCCAGCAGTTGGACAGATACGCAGTATTTT.

The sample holds one count of this clone. The J gene is TRBJ1-2, the V gene TRBV7-2; 8 positions agree with TRBD1. Germline V gene sequence: CDR1 SGHTA, CDR2 FQGNSA. The V segment lost 4 bases and the J segment 4 bases; nucleotides outside the gene matches: 8. The CDR3 consists of 15 residues. The CDR3 loop is CASSSLGQGIYGYTF. CDR3 nucleotide sequence: TGTGCCAGCAGCTCGCTCGGACAGGGAATCTATGGCTACACCTTC.

This chain links TRBV7-9 with TRBJ2-5, with D maybe TRBD1 (6 bases). The CDR3 is 14 amino acids. Trimming removed 4 bases from V and 5 bases from J, with 14 bases in between. Germline values: CDR1 SEHNR, CDR2 FQNEAQ (reference sequence). CDR3 bases: TGTGCCAGCAGCTCGCGGACAGTGTTGGAGACCCAGTACTTC. Protein sequence: CASSSRTVLETQYF.

The chain recombines TRBV7-9 with TRBJ2-7; no reliable D call. The CDR3 totals 13 residues. Germline V lookup: CDR1 SEHNR, CDR2 FQNEAQ (reference sequence). V lost 3 bases and J 2 bases, leaving 8 bases between the germline ends. Here the CDR3 DNA reads TGTGCCAGCAGCTTCACGAGTCCCTACGAGCAGTACTTC. Translation gives CASSFTSPYEQYF.

This clone was counted only a few times. This chain joins TRBV28 and TRBJ1-1, with 7 bases fitting TRBD1. V dropped 2 bases and J dropped 4; count of bases not matched to a gene: 1. This CDR3 has 13 residues. Germline loops: CDR1 MDHEN, CDR2 SYDVKM. The CDR3 reads CASSLPGGTEAFF. CDR3 bases: TGTGCCAGCAGTTTACCAGGGGGCACTGAAGCTTTCTTT.

The V gene is TRBV7-2, the J gene TRBJ1-2, with no clear D. This CDR3 spans 13 amino acids. CDR1 is SGHTA, CDR2 FQGNSA, per germline. The V end lost 6 bases, the J end lost 1 base, and 9 bases lay between the germline ends. The CDR3 reads CASREAVNYGYTF. The DNA for the CDR3 is TGTGCCAGCAGGGAGGCAGTTAACTATGGCTACACCTTC.

The DNA for the CDR3 is TGTGCAAGTCGCTTAGGTAGCGGGAGCCACACCGGGGAGCTGTTTTTT. The encoded protein is CASRLGSGSHTGELFF. This sequence joins TRBV12-2 and TRBJ2-2; no check of the table's D call, TRBD2, against the DNA was made. TRBV12-2 is recorded as a pseudogene. This CDR3 contains 16 residues.

The chain employs TRBV4-3 and TRBJ2-2, with D hard to call. The CDR3 consists of 13 residues. V was pared by 1 base and J by 10 bases, with 10 bases between. Germline CDR1 is LGHNA and CDR2 is YSLEER. The CDR3 loop reads CASSQVWLEELFF. In DNA form, the CDR3 reads TGCGCCAGCAGCCAAGTTTGGCTTGAGGAGCTGTTTTTT.

The chain has TRBV10-3 and TRBJ2-5; possible D gene TRBD1, 7 bases. V was pared by 7 bases and J by 3 bases, with 15 bases between. The CDR3 has 14 amino acids. The germline CDR1 and CDR2 sequences are ENHRY and SYGVKD. Written as DNA, the CDR3 is TGTGCCATCATTATCGACAGGGAGGAAGAGACCCAGTACTTC. Protein product: CAIIIDREEETQYF.

The rearrangement joins TRBV19 to TRBJ2-1, with D perhaps TRBD1 (7 bases). The CDR3 sequence is 15 residues long. Trimming took 1 base from V and 6 from J, leaving 13 bases between them. Germline V lookup: CDR1 LNHDA, CDR2 SQIVND (reference sequence). The CDR3: CASSIGAGGGNEQFF. In DNA, the CDR3 is TGTGCCAGTAGTATAGGGGCAGGGGGAGGCAATGAGCAGTTCTTC.

The rearrangement uses TRBV4-2 and TRBJ1-2, with TRBD1 matching 10 bases. This CDR3 has 15 residues. V shed 4 bases, J shed 6 bases, and the junction held 8 bases outside the gene matches. Per germline, CDR1 LGHNA and CDR2 YNFKEQ. DNA for the CDR3: TGTGCCAGCAGCCGACGCCCGGGACAGGGGAATGGCTACACCTTC. Translation: CASSRRPGQGNGYTF.

The chain combines TRBV27 with TRBJ2-5; tentative D call: TRBD1 (6 bases). CDR3 size: 13 residues. The V and J ends lost 0 bases and 4 bases respectively, with 6 bases between them. Germline loops: CDR1 MNHEY, CDR2 SMNVEV (reference sequence). The CDR3 region is CASSLSQGETQYF. DNA for the CDR3: TGTGCCAGCAGTTTATCACAGGGAGAGACCCAGTACTTC.

This clone was seen once. The chain combines TRBV5-1 with TRBJ2-1; D not resolved. This CDR3 is 11 amino acids long. Germline CDR1 and CDR2: SGHRS and YFSETQ. The ends were cut back, 2 bases at V and 5 bases at J, with 2 bases in the middle. The CDR3 is CASSLDNEQFF. The CDR3 bases are TGCGCCAGCAGCTTAGACAATGAGCAGTTCTTC. Based on the CDR3 plus reference TRBV5-1 and TRBJ2-1, the full variable domain is KAGVTQTPRYLIKTRGQQVTLSCSPISGHRSVSWYQQTPGQGLQFLFEYFSETQRNKGNFPGRFSGRQFSNSRSEMNVSTLELGDSALYLCASSLDNEQFFGPGTRLTVL.

Comments on this clone: Distinct nucleotide sequences in the sample also encode this CDR3. This chain joins TRBV12-5 and TRBJ2-5; tentative D call: TRBD1 (6 bases). This CDR3 has 13 amino acids. Germline-derived CDR1 and CDR2 are LGHNT and FRNRAP. The V end was cut by 8 bases, the J end by 4 bases, with 14 bases between. The CDR3 coding sequence is TGTGCTAGTAGGGACACAAGGGGAGAGACCCAGTACTTC. Protein product: CASRDTRGETQYF.

This chain joins TRBV9 and TRBJ1-1; possibly TRBD1 for D (6 bases). Trimming stripped 4 bases from V and 1 base from J, with 11 bases between. This CDR3 has 14 residues. Germline-derived CDR1 and CDR2 are SGDLS and YYNGEE. This CDR3 is CASSPRTENTEAFF. The CDR3 coding sequence is TGTGCCAGCAGCCCCCGGACAGAGAACACTGAAGCTTTCTTT.

J is TRBJ1-5 and V is TRBV4-1; possible D gene TRBD1, 5 bases. The CDR3 spans 15 residues. The germline V gene has CDR1 MGHRA and CDR2 YSYEKL. Trimming took 1 base from V and 4 from J, leaving 11 bases between them. The CDR3 spells CASSQAREGNQPQHF. The CDR3 bases are TGCGCCAGCAGCCAAGCCAGGGAGGGAAATCAGCCCCAGCATTTT.

V usage is TRBV6-6 and J usage is TRBJ1-1; D might be TRBD1 (6 bases). The germline V and J ends were trimmed by 5 bases and 11 bases, with 15 bases remaining between them. Germline CDR1 and CDR2: MNHNY and SVGAGI (reference sequence). The CDR3 has 12 amino acids. CDR3 sequence reads: CASSVRGGGAFF. CDR3 nucleotide sequence: TGTGCCAGCAGTGTACGAGGGGGTGGGGCTTTCTTT.

The CDR3 DNA reads TGCAGCCTTGTGAGGCCCAATGAGCAGTTCTTC. Amino acids: CSLVRPNEQFF. V is TRBV20-1 and J is TRBJ2-1; D unresolved. Germline V gene lookup returns CDR1 DFQATT and CDR2 SNEGSKA (reference sequence). The CDR3 is made up of 11 amino acids.

The rearrangement uses TRBV4-3 and TRBJ1-2, with no clear D. The germline gives CDR1 LGHNA, CDR2 YSLEER. CDR3 length equals 15 residues. V dropped 0 bases and J dropped 6 bases, with 14 bases sitting between them. The CDR3 loop reads CASSQELQIPNGYTF. The CDR3 bases are TGCGCCAGCAGCCAAGAGCTCCAGATTCCGAATGGCTACACCTTC.

The J gene is TRBJ2-5, the V gene TRBV2; 7 bases match TRBD2. Unmatched junction bases numbered 6, after V lost 6 bases and J lost 2 bases. The CDR3 is 14 amino acids. From germline, CDR1 is SNHLY and CDR2 FYNNEI. CDR3 nucleotides: TGTGCCAGCAGCCACCTAGCGGAGCAAGAGACCCAGTACTTC. This gives the protein CASSHLAEQETQYF.

This chain's CDR3 is CASSRSSGVGETQYF. The CDR3 nucleotides read TGTGCCAGCTCACGAAGTTCAGGGGTCGGTGAGACCCAGTACTTC. The chain has TRBV18 and TRBJ2-5, with D perhaps matching TRBD1 (6 bases). V dropped 4 bases and J dropped 5 bases, with 17 bases sitting between them. This CDR3 spans 15 amino acids. Germline CDR1 reads KGHSH; CDR2 reads LQKENI. Full variable domain (outside the CDR3, taken from reference TRBV18 and TRBJ2-5): NAGVMQNPRHLVRRRGQEARLRCSPMKGHSHVYWYRQLPEEGLKFMVYLQKENIIDESGMPKERFSAEFPKEGPSILRIQQVVRGDSAAYFCASSRSSGVGETQYFGPGTRLLVL.

This clone is a singleton in its sample. V is TRBV5-4 and J is TRBJ2-7; maybe TRBD2 (5 bases). Trimming stripped 0 bases from V and 0 bases from J, with 10 bases between. Germline CDR1 SGHNT, CDR2 YYREEE (reference sequence). This CDR3 spans 15 amino acids. This CDR3 reads CASSLDLARSYEQYF. CDR3 nucleotides: TGTGCCAGCAGCTTGGATCTAGCTCGCTCCTACGAGCAGTACTTC.